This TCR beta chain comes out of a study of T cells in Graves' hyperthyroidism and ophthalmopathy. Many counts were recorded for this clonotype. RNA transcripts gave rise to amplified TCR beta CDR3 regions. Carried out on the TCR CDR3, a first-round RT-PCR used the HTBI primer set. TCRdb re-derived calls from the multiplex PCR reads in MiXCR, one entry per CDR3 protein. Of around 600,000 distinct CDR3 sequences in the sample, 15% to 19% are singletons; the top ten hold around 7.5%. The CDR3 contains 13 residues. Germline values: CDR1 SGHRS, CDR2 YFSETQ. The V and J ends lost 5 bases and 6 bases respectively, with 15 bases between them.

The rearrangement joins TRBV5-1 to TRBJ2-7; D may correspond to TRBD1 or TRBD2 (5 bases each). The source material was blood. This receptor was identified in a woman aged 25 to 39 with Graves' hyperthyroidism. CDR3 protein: CASSSGTIGEQYF. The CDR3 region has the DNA TGCGCCAGCAGTTCGGGGACGATTGGCGAGCAGTACTTC.